A selection of T cell receptor beta chains follows, all from one sample in a study of CD8 T cell repertoires and HIV-1 epitope variants. Clones were sequenced by immunoSEQ multiplex PCR, and TCRdb holds only the in-frame ones, with some missing. The sample consists of approximately 4,600 clones, 50% to 80% of them appearing once. These TCRs are of unknown antigen specificity. Sample: cultured CD8+ T cells derived from PBMCs. These receptors all stem from a male donor with HIV. The CDR3 runs from the conserved cysteine through the conserved F or W.

cdr3_length	j_call	v_call	cdr3_aa
14	TRBJ2-7	TRBV7-3	CASSLDPGTYEQYF
14	TRBJ2-7	TRBV7-9	CASSETGGVYEQYF
17	TRBJ1-1	TRBV7-2	CASSLHGPGAGDTEAFF
16	TRBJ2-2	TRBV5-1	CASRNPGQGSTGELFF
16	TRBJ2-3	TRBV28	CASSTPPAMAGDTQYF
16	TRBJ2-1	TRBV27	CASSLSQGISYNEQFF
14	TRBJ2-5	TRBV2	CASRGFTGRETQYF
16	TRBJ2-1	TRBV19	CASSIDLLAGADEQFF
14	TRBJ1-1	TRBV29-1	CSVEVSLAGAEAFF
17	TRBJ2-1	TRBV19	CASSLVLWGSSYNEQFF
14	TRBJ2-7	TRBV7-3	CASSLGQYLREQYF
13	TRBJ1-5	TRBV7-9	CASSVGPNQPQHF
14	TRBJ2-7	TRBV5-6	CASSLGTGNYEQYF
15	TRBJ1-5	TRBV19	CASSVDRGPNQPQHF
13	TRBJ2-3	TRBV28	CASSWTAADTQYF
15	TRBJ2-5	TRBV28	CASSSVDRDQETQYF
12	TRBJ1-1	TRBV27	CASSPGGTEAFF
14	TRBJ1-1	TRBV27	CASSWLDSNTEAFF
15	TRBJ1-3	TRBV5-5	CASSPDKSSGNTIYF
11	TRBJ1-1	TRBV5-1	CASSLAGEAFF
17	TRBJ1-2	TRBV9	CASSAYYRDSRIYGYTF
16	TRBJ2-7	TRBV28	CASSLESSGSSYEQYF
16	TRBJ1-2	TRBV4-2	CASSPNSGTGLDGYTF
16	TRBJ2-7	TRBV10-1	CASSESTSGDHYEQYF
21	TRBJ2-3	TRBV4-3	CASSQDPPRLNLISGTDTQYF
13	TRBJ2-3	TRBV4-1	CASSQPETDTQYF
14	TRBJ1-5	TRBV27	CASSLTGGNQPQHF
21	TRBJ2-3	TRBV7-3	CASSCPAYGLAGGGETDTQYF
16	TRBJ1-4	TRBV28	CASSGTGGPLNEKLFF
15	TRBJ2-7	TRBV28	CASSSPGTDLYEQYF
14	TRBJ2-7	TRBV7-6	CASSLGQYLREQYF
14	TRBJ1-5	TRBV5-5	CASSLDTDLLPQHF
16	TRBJ2-6	TRBV6-1	CASSESGGSGANVLTF
16	TRBJ2-7	TRBV5-1	CASSLGRASGSYEQYF
16	TRBJ1-2	TRBV4-3	CASSQDPVELDYGYTF
13	TRBJ2-7	TRBV19	CASSNGQSYEQYF
15	TRBJ2-3	TRBV18	CASSDRGRGTDTQYF
17	TRBJ1-1	TRBV28	CASSQTGTGVISTEAFF
13	TRBJ2-7	TRBV19	CASSTSVSYEQYF
14	TRBJ2-7	TRBV2	CASRGQEEPYEQYF
14	TRBJ1-3	TRBV9	CASTQGGNGNTIYF
17	TRBJ2-1	TRBV5-1	CASSLGVAGGRGNEQFF
13	TRBJ1-2	TRBV19	CASSIDHRGGYTF
12	TRBJ2-7	TRBV10-2	CASSDWGGEQYF
14	TRBJ2-5	TRBV11-2	CASSFRFGEETQYF
15	TRBJ1-6	TRBV2	CASSTVPGSGSPLHF
14	TRBJ2-1	TRBV4-2	CASSQPDRADEQFF